A selection of T cell receptor beta chains follows, all from one sample in a study of spatial heterogeneity in lung cancer. Using its own MiXCR run on the 5' RACE reads, TCRdb lists one record per CDR3 protein. The table includes 10,000 to 15,000 distinct CDR3 sequences, around 3.7% detected once. This specimen was PBMCs, taken at surgery. Receptors were obtained from a male donor with early-stage non-small cell lung cancer. The CDR3 runs from the conserved cysteine through the conserved F or W. The order of the fields is V gene, CDR3 length, CDR3 protein.

TRBV7-2	12	CASSLRSGTQYF
TRBV11-2	14	CASSLLAGADTQYF
TRBV7-2	15	CASSLESTGANVLTF
TRBV7-2	14	CASSLWATSGEQFF
TRBV19	16	CASSIRASYSNQPQHF
TRBV11-2	14	CASSAQGAGTEAFF
TRBV6-2/TRBV6-3	16	CASSPTPTGQVNEQFF
TRBV29-1	11	CSVVTGAEAFF
TRBV28	15	CASRTHGSGANVLTF
TRBV28	12	CASNRLNSPLHF
TRBV12-3/TRBV12-4	13	CASSPGFNEKLFF
TRBV7-9	15	CASSLKGVEVNIQYF
TRBV15	13	CATSRDLTGGAFF
TRBV12-3/TRBV12-4	14	CASSLRTANTEAFF
TRBV20-1	14	CSARDWQNQETQYF
TRBV7-2	13	CASSPDATDTQYF
TRBV20-1	13	CSATQGADSPLHF
TRBV4-3	15	CASSPQAGGGYGYTF
TRBV6-1	14	CASSSGQEQETQYF
TRBV10-3	15	CAISKVAGEDNEQFF
TRBV20-1	15	CSAAEAGGWADTQYF
TRBV10-3	14	CATRGQPNNSPLHF
TRBV19	15	CASSTVQGANTEAFF
TRBV12-3/TRBV12-4	14	CASSLEESSYEQYF
TRBV11-1	14	CASSPGLAAETQYF
TRBV7-9	14	CASSKGHLNEKLFF
TRBV20-1	13	CSARTGLADTQYF
TRBV20-1	13	CSAPGLATGELFF
TRBV5-1	15	CASSFPTDSPRELFF
TRBV2	16	CASSAGTSGRADTQYF
TRBV11-2	13	CASSLAPAGSQYF
TRBV25-1	17	CASRQPRTAGEQETQYF
TRBV6-5	13	CASSYSRNYEAFF
TRBV14	14	CASSQDLQPYEQYF
TRBV6-1	12	CASSEYSYEQYF
TRBV20-1	13	CSAPGQGITEAFF
TRBV20-1	17	CSARGWVGGLLATEAFF
TRBV18	12	CASSPPADTQYF
TRBV28	15	CASRSDRGPGEKLFF
TRBV15	13	CATKESGIHEQFF
TRBV10-3	13	CAISESADGEQYF
TRBV6-2/TRBV6-3	14	CASSPVGINQPQHF
TRBV5-1	16	CASTPFPLSSYNEQFF
TRBV2	14	CANPSVQGRDTQYF
TRBV20-1	13	CSVRGQGNYEQYF
TRBV5-1	15	CASRTVEQPANVLTF
TRBV11-1	16	CASTRGTSGYDNEQFF
TRBV14	13	CASSQNPLNEQFF
TRBV20-1	13	CSAPPQGASEAFF
TRBV10-3	14	CAISEGLRNEKLFF
TRBV4-1	13	CASSRTDAYEQYF
TRBV11-1	15	CASSLALPDTGELFF
TRBV11-2	15	CASSSHRFLNTEAFF